A selection of T cell receptor beta chains follows, all from one sample in a study of shared clonotypes between healthy human individuals. Sequencing used immunoSEQ multiplex PCR; TCRdb keeps in-frame clones, though not all of them. The sample gives about 2 million clones, around 96% of which show up once; 1.2% is in the top ten. The sample taken for sequencing was naive CD8+ T cells sorted from blood. The receptor set was obtained from a man aged 18 to 30 in good health. Each CDR3 is given with its conserved first and last residue. D genes are given only for firm matches. Clone size is stated in some rows and not others, as once, few, many or a class when expanded.

CDR3	DNA	D	size	V	J
CASSDGGAPSYEQYF	TGTGCCAGCAGTGATGGTGGGGCACCTTCCTACGAGCAGTACTTC	NA	NA	TRBV2	TRBJ2-7
CASSLANNEQFF	TGTGCCAGCAGCTTAGCCAACAATGAGCAGTTCTTC	NA	NA	TRBV11-2	TRBJ2-1
CASSVNSATGELFF	TGTGCCAGCAGCGTAAATTCAGCGACCGGGGAGCTGTTTTTT	NA	NA	TRBV9	TRBJ2-2
CSVELNNEQFF	TGCAGCGTTGAATTAAACAATGAGCAGTTCTTC	NA	NA	TRBV29-1	TRBJ2-1
CASGSARWEQYF	TGTGCCAGCGGTAGCGCCCGTTGGGAGCAGTACTTC	NA	NA	TRBV7-9	TRBJ2-7
CASSYSGGDYNEQFF	TGTGCCAGCAGTTACTCTGGGGGCGACTACAATGAGCAGTTCTTC	NA	NA	TRBV6-6	TRBJ2-1
CASSQEEFNQPQHF	TGCGCCAGCAGCCAAGAGGAGTTCAATCAGCCCCAGCATTTT	NA	NA	TRBV4-1	TRBJ1-5
CASTGGGLAASYEQYF	TGTGCCAGCACCGGAGGGGGACTAGCGGCCTCCTACGAGCAGTACTTC	TRBD2	NA	TRBV2	TRBJ2-7
CSVEGRVSGEQYF	TGCAGCGTTGAAGGCAGGGTCTCAGGGGAGCAGTACTTC	NA	once	TRBV29-1	TRBJ2-7
CASSWRDSPNQPQHF	TGTGCCAGTAGTTGGAGGGACAGCCCCAATCAGCCCCAGCATTTT	TRBD1	NA	TRBV19	TRBJ1-5
CASSLSAGARTDTQYF	TGTGCCAGCAGCTTAAGTGCGGGGGCGCGGACAGATACGCAGTATTTT	NA	NA	TRBV7-2	TRBJ2-3
CASSLSSRGVADTQYF	TGTGCCAGCAGTTTATCGAGCAGGGGGGTCGCAGATACGCAGTATTTT	NA	NA	TRBV27	TRBJ2-3
CASSLGTGIYTGELFF	TGCGCCAGCAGCCTCGGGACAGGGATATACACCGGGGAGCTGTTTTTT	TRBD1	NA	TRBV4-3	TRBJ2-2
CASRASARGYTF	TGTGCCAGTAGGGCGAGTGCCCGGGGCTACACCTTC	NA	NA	TRBV19	TRBJ1-2
CASSFLLSGELFF	TGTGCCAGCAGCTTTCTTTTGTCCGGGGAGCTGTTTTTT	NA	NA	TRBV7-9	TRBJ2-2
CASSLVSGVHEQYF	TGTGCCAGCAGCTTAGTATCGGGAGTCCACGAGCAGTACTTC	NA	NA	TRBV7-9	TRBJ2-7
CASSSDKWTVF	TGTGCCAGCAGCTCGGACAAATGGACTGTTTTT	NA	NA	TRBV5-4	TRBJ1-4
CSVGPGTSYEQYF	TGCAGCGTGGGCCCGGGCACCAGCTACGAGCAGTACTTC	NA	NA	TRBV29-1	TRBJ2-7
CASSELGRGYEQYF	TGTGCCAGCAGTGAATTGGGCAGGGGCTACGAGCAGTACTTC	NA	NA	TRBV6-1	TRBJ2-7
CASSLEGGGAETQYF	TGCGCCAGCAGCTTGGAAGGCGGGGGGGCGGAGACCCAGTACTTC	TRBD2	NA	TRBV5-1	TRBJ2-5
CASRDGTGQETQYF	TGTGCCAGCAGAGACGGGACAGGCCAAGAGACCCAGTACTTC	TRBD1	NA	TRBV5-6	TRBJ2-5
CASGLVGGLNTEAFF	TGTGCTAGTGGTTTGGTAGGGGGACTGAACACTGAAGCTTTCTTT	NA	NA	TRBV12-5	TRBJ1-1
CASSLPPSGSINEQFF	TGCGCCAGCAGCCTCCCCCCTAGCGGGAGCATCAATGAGCAGTTCTTC	TRBD2	NA	TRBV4-1	TRBJ2-1
CASSLGVSSDEQYF	TGTGCCAGCAGCCTCGGGGTTTCATCCGACGAGCAGTACTTC	NA	NA	TRBV5-6	TRBJ2-7
CASSLSGAEAFF	TGTGCCAGCAGCTTATCAGGGGCTGAAGCTTTCTTT	NA	NA	TRBV7-9	TRBJ1-1
CASSFGSSYNEQFF	TGTGCCAGCAGTTTTGGCAGTTCCTACAATGAGCAGTTCTTC	NA	NA	TRBV28	TRBJ2-1
CASSESGGKGETQYF	TGTGCCAGCAGTGAATCCGGCGGGAAGGGCGAGACCCAGTACTTC	NA	NA	TRBV25-1	TRBJ2-5